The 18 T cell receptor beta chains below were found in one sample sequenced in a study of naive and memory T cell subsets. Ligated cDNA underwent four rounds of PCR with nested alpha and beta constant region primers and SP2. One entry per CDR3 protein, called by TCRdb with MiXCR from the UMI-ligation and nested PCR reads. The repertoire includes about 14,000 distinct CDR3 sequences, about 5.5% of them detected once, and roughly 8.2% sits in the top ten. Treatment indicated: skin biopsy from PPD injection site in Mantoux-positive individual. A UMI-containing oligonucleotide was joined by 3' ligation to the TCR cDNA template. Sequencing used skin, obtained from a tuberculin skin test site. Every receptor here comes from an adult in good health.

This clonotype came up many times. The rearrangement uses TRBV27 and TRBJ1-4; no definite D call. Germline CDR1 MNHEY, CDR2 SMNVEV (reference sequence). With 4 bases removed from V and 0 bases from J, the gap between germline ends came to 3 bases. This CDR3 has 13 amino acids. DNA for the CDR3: TGTGCCAGCAGTTCCCCAACTAATGAAAAACTGTTTTTT. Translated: CASSSPTNEKLFF.

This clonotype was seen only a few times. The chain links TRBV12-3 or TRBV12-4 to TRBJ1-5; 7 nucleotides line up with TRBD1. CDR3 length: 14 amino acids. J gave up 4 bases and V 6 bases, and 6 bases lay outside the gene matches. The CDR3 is CASRRDSCNQPQHF. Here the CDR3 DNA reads TGTGCCAGCAGGAGGGACAGTTGTAATCAGCCCCAGCATTTT.

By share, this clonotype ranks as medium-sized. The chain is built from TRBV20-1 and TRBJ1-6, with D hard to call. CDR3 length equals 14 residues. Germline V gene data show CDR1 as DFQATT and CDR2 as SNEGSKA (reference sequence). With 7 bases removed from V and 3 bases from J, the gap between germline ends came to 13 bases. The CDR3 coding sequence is TGCAGTGGATCCGACGGCCACTATAATTCACCCCTCCACTTT. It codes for CSGSDGHYNSPLHF.

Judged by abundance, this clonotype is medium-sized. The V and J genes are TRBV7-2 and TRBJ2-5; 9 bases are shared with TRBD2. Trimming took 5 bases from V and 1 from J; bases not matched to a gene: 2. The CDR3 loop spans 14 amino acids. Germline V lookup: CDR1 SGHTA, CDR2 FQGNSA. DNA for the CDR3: TGTGCCAGCAGCCCAGCGGGGGGCCAAGAGACCCAGTACTTC. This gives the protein CASSPAGGQETQYF.

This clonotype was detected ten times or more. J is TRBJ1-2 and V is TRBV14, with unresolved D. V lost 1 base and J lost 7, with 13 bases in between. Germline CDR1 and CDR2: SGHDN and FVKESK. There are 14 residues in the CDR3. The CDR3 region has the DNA TGTGCCAGCAGCCAAGGGTGGGGAGTTGGTGGCTACACCTTC. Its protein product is CASSQGWGVGGYTF.

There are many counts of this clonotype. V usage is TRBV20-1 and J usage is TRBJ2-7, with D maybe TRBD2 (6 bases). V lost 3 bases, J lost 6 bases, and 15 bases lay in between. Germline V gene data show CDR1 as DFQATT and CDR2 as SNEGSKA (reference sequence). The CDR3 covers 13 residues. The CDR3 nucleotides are TGCAGTGCTAGGAGGTCGCAGGGAGGCGAGCAGTACTTC. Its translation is CSARRSQGGEQYF.

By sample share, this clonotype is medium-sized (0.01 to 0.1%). The CDR3 here is CAWSVGPGYEQYF. The CDR3 DNA is TGTGCCTGGAGTGTGGGGCCAGGCTACGAGCAGTACTTC. The chain is built from TRBV30 and TRBJ2-7; D might be TRBD1 (5 bases). This CDR3 comprises 13 residues. V was clipped by 0 bases and J by 3 bases, with 9 bases between them. Per germline, CDR1 GTSNPN and CDR2 SVGIG (reference sequence).

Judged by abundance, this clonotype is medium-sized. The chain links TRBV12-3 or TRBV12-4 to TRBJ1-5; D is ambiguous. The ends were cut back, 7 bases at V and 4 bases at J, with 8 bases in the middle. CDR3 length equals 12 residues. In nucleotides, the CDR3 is TGTGCCAGCAAGGACGGTAATCAGCCCCAGCATTTT. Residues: CASKDGNQPQHF.

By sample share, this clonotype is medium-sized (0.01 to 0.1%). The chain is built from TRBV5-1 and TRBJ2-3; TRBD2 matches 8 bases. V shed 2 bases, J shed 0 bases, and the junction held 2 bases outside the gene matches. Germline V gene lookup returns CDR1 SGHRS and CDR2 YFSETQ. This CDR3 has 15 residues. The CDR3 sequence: CASSFSGGSTDTQYF. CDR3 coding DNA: TGCGCCAGCAGCTTCAGCGGGGGAAGCACAGATACGCAGTATTTT.

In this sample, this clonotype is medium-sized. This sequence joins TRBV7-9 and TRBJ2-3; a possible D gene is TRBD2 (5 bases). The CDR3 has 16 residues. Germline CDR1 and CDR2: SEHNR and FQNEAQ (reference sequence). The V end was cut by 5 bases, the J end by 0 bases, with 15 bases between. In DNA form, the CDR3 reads TGTGCCAGCAGCCCAATGGGAGTGAGAAGCACAGATACGCAGTATTTT. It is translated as CASSPMGVRSTDTQYF.

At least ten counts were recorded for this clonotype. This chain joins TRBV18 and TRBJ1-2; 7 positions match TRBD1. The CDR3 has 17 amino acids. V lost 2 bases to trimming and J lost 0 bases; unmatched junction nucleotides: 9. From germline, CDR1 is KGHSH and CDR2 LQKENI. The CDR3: CASSPGQDTRANYGYTF. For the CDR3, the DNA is TGTGCCAGCTCACCAGGACAGGATACCCGAGCTAACTATGGCTACACCTTC.

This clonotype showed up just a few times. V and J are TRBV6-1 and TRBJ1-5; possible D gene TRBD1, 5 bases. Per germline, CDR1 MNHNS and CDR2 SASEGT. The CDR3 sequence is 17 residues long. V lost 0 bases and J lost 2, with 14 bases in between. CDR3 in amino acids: CASSEARGPRRNQPQHF. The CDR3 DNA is TGTGCCAGCAGTGAAGCTAGGGGCCCTAGGCGCAATCAGCCCCAGCATTTT.

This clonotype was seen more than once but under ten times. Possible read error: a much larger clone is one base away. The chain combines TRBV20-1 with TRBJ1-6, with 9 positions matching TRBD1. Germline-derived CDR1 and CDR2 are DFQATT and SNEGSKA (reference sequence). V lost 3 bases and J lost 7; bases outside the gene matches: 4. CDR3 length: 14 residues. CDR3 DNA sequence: TGCAGTGCTAGGGAGGGGACAGGGAATTCACCCCTCCACTTT. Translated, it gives CSAREGTGNSPLHF.

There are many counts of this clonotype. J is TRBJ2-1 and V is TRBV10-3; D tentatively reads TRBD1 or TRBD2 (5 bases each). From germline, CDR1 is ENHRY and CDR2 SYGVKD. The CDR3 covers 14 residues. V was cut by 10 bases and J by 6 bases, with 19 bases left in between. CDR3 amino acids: CASAGTASANEQFF. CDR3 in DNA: TGTGCCAGTGCCGGGACCGCGTCGGCCAATGAGCAGTTCTTC.

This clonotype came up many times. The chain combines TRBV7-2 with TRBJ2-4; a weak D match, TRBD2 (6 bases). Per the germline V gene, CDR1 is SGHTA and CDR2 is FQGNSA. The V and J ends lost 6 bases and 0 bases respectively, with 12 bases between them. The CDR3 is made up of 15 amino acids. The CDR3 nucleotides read TGTGCCAGCAGGTCGGGACTGCAAGCCAAAAACATTCAGTACTTC. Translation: CASRSGLQAKNIQYF.

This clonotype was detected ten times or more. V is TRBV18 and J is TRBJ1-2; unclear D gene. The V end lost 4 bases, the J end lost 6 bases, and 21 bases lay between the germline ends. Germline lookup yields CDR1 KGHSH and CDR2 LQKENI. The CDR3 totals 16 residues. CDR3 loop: CASSQARVPTENGYTF. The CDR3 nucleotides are TGTGCCAGCTCACAGGCCCGAGTTCCGACTGAGAATGGCTACACCTTC.

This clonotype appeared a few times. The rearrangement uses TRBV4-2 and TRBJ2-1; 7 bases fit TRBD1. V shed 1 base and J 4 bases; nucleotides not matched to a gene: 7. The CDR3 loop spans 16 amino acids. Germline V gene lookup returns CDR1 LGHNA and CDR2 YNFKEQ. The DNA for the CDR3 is TGTGCCAGCAGCCAAGGGGCTCCCAGGGGGTACAATGAGCAGTTCTTC. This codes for CASSQGAPRGYNEQFF.

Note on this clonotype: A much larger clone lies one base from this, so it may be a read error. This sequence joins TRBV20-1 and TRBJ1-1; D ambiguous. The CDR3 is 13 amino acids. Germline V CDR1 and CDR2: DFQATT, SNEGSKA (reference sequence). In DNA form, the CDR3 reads TGCAGAGCTAGAGCGGGGAACAGTGTACCAGCTTTCTTT. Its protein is CRARAGNSVPAFF.